The 4 T cell receptor beta chains below were found in one sample sequenced in a study of shared clonotypes between healthy human individuals. Assay used: immunoSEQ multiplex PCR; TCRdb lists only in-frame clones, some missing. The table lists about 2.3 million clones, over 85% of them singletons. Sequenced material: naive CD4+ T cells from PBMCs. Sample subset: CD45RA+ positively selected. These receptors came from a man younger than 30 in good health. Some clones in this sample may be carry-over from other donors' samples.

The J gene is TRBJ2-7, the V gene TRBV7-9; 8 nucleotides line up with TRBD2. The germline V gene has CDR1 SEHNR and CDR2 FQNEAQ (reference sequence). This CDR3 is built from 15 residues. Trimming at V came to 5 bases and at J to 2 bases, leaving 8 bases not matched to a gene. Here the CDR3 reads CASSPGGRSTYEQYF. The CDR3 DNA sequence: TGTGCCAGCAGCCCTGGCGGGAGGTCCACCTACGAGCAGTACTTC.

In its sample, this clone was seen once. The gene calls are TRBV4-1 and TRBJ1-2; possibly TRBD1 for D (6 bases). Germline V CDR1 and CDR2: MGHRA, YSYEKL. The CDR3 has 14 amino acids. Trimming shortened V by 2 bases and J by 5 bases, and 12 bases separated the two germline ends. CDR3: CASSQLTGRYGYTF. CDR3 DNA: TGCGCCAGCAGCCAACTAACAGGGAGGTATGGCTACACCTTC.

A single count supports this clone. The CDR3 spells CATGLGQEGTEAFF. Written as DNA, the CDR3 is TGTGCCACCGGTCTAGGGCAGGAGGGGACTGAAGCTTTCTTT. This rearrangement joins TRBV10-3 to TRBJ1-1; TRBD1 is a possible D gene (5 bases). The V gene lost 10 bases and the J gene lost 5 bases, with 20 bases spanning the gap. The CDR3 contains 14 residues. Germline values: CDR1 ENHRY, CDR2 SYGVKD.

The V call is TRBV7-9, the J call TRBJ2-6; either TRBD1 or TRBD2 may supply D (5 bases each). Per the germline V gene, CDR1 is SEHNR and CDR2 is FQNEAQ (reference sequence). V gave up 7 bases and J gave up 0 bases, with 16 bases separating them. This CDR3 contains 17 residues. The DNA for the CDR3 is TGTGCCAGCAAACCCCCGGAGAGGGGCTCTGGGGCCAACGTCCTGACTTTC. It is translated as CASKPPERGSGANVLTF. Looking up the rest from reference TRBV7-9 and TRBJ2-6 gives the full variable domain: DTGVSQNPRHKITKRGQNVTFRCDPISEHNRLYWYRQTLGQGPEFLTYFQNEAQLEKSRLLSDRFSAERPKGSFSTLEIQRTEQGDSAMYLCASKPPERGSGANVLTFGAGSRLTVL.